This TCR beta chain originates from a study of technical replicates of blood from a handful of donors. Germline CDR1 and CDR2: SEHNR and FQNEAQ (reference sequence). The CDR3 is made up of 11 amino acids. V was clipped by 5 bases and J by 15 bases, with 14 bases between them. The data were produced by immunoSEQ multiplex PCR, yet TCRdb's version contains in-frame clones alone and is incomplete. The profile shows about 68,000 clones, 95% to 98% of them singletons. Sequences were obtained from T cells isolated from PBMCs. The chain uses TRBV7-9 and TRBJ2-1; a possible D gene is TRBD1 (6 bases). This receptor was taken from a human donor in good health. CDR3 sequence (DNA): TGTGCCAGCAGCCTACGGGACAAGCCGTTCTTC. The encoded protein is CASSLRDKPFF.